The 14 T cell receptor beta chains below come from one sample, sequenced in a study of shared clonotypes between healthy human individuals. Naive CD8 cells comprised CD45RO-negative, CCR7-positively selected cells, excluding terminally differentiated effector memory CD45RA+ cells. Profiled with immunoSEQ multiplex PCR; TCRdb holds only in-frame clones, not every one. The table shows under 700,000 clones, with roughly 95% occurring only once. The material sequenced was naive CD8+ T cells sorted from blood. The receptor source for this set is a woman aged 25 to 39 in good health.

The gene calls are TRBV30 and TRBJ2-7, with TRBD1 as a possible D gene (6 bases). The ends were cut back, 0 bases at V and 7 bases at J, with 19 bases in the middle. The germline V gene has CDR1 GTSNPN and CDR2 SVGIG (reference sequence). CDR3 length equals 15 residues. Here the CDR3 DNA reads TGTGCCTGGAGTGTACAGGGCATCGGAGTTTCTGAGCAGTACTTC. It specifies CAWSVQGIGVSEQYF. The variable domain in full, completed from reference TRBV30 and TRBJ2-7, reads SQTIHQWPATLVQPVGSPLSLECTVEGTSNPNLYWYRQAAGRGLQLLFYSVGIGQISSEVPQNLSASRPQDRQFILSSKKLLLSDSGFYLCAWSVQGIGVSEQYFGPGTRLTVT.

The chain uses TRBV27 and TRBJ1-1, with TRBD1 identical over 8 bases. J gave up 2 bases and V 3 bases, and 5 bases lay outside the gene matches. The germline gives CDR1 MNHEY, CDR2 SMNVEV (reference sequence). The CDR3 is 15 amino acids. CDR3 sequence: CASSFWTGINTEAFF. The CDR3 DNA reads TGTGCCAGCAGTTTCTGGACAGGGATTAACACTGAAGCTTTCTTT.

The chain is built from TRBV27 and TRBJ1-1; D not certain. Trimming took off 6 bases at V and 1 base at J, with 12 bases between the two ends. The CDR3 extends over 14 amino acids. From germline, CDR1 is MNHEY and CDR2 SMNVEV (reference sequence). The CDR3 DNA is TGTGCCAGCAGGCTCCTATTGGGGAACACTGAAGCTTTCTTT. Translated, it gives CASRLLLGNTEAFF.

The chain is built from TRBV7-8 and TRBJ2-7, with a weak D call TRBD1 (5 bases). The CDR3 has 17 amino acids. With 2 bases removed from V and 3 bases from J, the gap between germline ends came to 20 bases. The germline V gene encodes CDR1 SGHVS and CDR2 FQNEAQ. CDR3 residues: CASSLYAGHVRDYEQYF. In DNA, the CDR3 is TGTGCCAGCAGCTTATATGCCGGACACGTTAGGGACTACGAGCAGTACTTC.

The rearrangement links TRBV14 to TRBJ2-1; 7 bases match TRBD2. This CDR3 is 15 amino acids long. Losses at the gene ends were 5 bases for V and 5 bases for J; bases not matched to a gene: 9. The germline V gene encodes CDR1 SGHDN and CDR2 FVKESK. The DNA of the CDR3 is TGTGCCAGCAGCGGGTGGGAGCGGGGCAACAATGAGCAGTTCTTC. Its protein is CASSGWERGNNEQFF.

The chain is built from TRBV7-3 and TRBJ2-7; 9 nucleotides agree with TRBD2. V lost 5 bases, J lost 7 bases, and 9 bases stayed unmatched. The CDR3 is 14 amino acids. CDR1 and CDR2 (germline): SGHTA, FQGTGA. CDR3 coding DNA: TGTGCCAGCAGCCCCGTAGCGGGAGTGGGAGAGCAGTACTTC. Translation: CASSPVAGVGEQYF.

The chain is built from TRBV5-1 and TRBJ1-1; TRBD1 is a possible D gene (5 bases). The CDR3 runs to 14 residues. Trimming pared 4 bases from V and 5 bases from J, leaving 15 bases between. Germline assignment: CDR1 SGHRS and CDR2 YFSETQ. CDR3 nucleotide sequence: TGCGCCAGCAGCCTTGCTGGGGGAGGGACTGAAGCTTTCTTT. Translation: CASSLAGGGTEAFF.

The rearrangement joins TRBV2 to TRBJ1-5; D ambiguous. Trimming took off 4 bases at V and 6 bases at J, with 16 bases between the two ends. CDR1 SNHLY and CDR2 FYNNEI come from the germline V gene. The CDR3 has 15 amino acids. The CDR3 sequence is CASSGGRNRGQPQHF. As DNA, the CDR3 is TGTGCCAGCAGTGGGGGAAGGAATCGCGGTCAGCCCCAGCATTTT.

This clone was seen a handful of times. The J gene is TRBJ2-7, the V gene TRBV2; D is undetermined. The V gene lost 7 bases and the J gene lost 2 bases, with 15 bases spanning the gap. The germline V gene has CDR1 SNHLY and CDR2 FYNNEI. This CDR3 has 14 amino acids. The CDR3 region has the DNA TGTGCCAGCAAGTATCTTTATTCTACCTACGAGCAGTACTTC. This gives the protein CASKYLYSTYEQYF.

The chain uses TRBV5-4 and TRBJ2-7; 9 nucleotides agree with TRBD1. V gave up 0 bases and J gave up 6 bases; unmatched junction bases: 7. Per the germline V gene, CDR1 is SGHNT and CDR2 is YYREEE (reference sequence). This CDR3 is built from 15 residues. CDR3 sequence: CASSLASGQGGEQYF. In nucleotides, the CDR3 is TGTGCCAGCAGCTTGGCGTCGGGACAGGGTGGCGAGCAGTACTTC. Together with reference TRBV5-4 and TRBJ2-7, the CDR3 gives the full variable domain: ETGVTQSPTHLIKTRGQQVTLRCSSQSGHNTVSWYQQALGQGPQFIFQYYREEENGRGNFPPRFSGLQFPNYSSELNVNALELDDSALYLCASSLASGQGGEQYFGPGTRLTVT.

The V and J genes are TRBV27 and TRBJ1-1, with D tentatively TRBD1 (5 bases). The CDR3 is 13 residues long. Germline loops: CDR1 MNHEY, CDR2 SMNVEV (reference sequence). The V end lost 7 bases, the J end lost 4 bases, and 13 bases lay between the germline ends. In nucleotides, the CDR3 is TGTGCCAGCAAAGAGGGACTATTCACTGAAGCTTTCTTT. Protein: CASKEGLFTEAFF.

The J gene is TRBJ2-7, the V gene TRBV9, with 12 positions matching TRBD2. This CDR3 has 16 amino acids. Germline CDR1 and CDR2: SGDLS and YYNGEE. V dropped 0 bases and J dropped 4; count of bases not matched to a gene: 5. The CDR3 region has the DNA TGTGCCAGCAGCGTAGATCGGACTAGCGGGAAGTACGAGCAGTACTTC. It translates to CASSVDRTSGKYEQYF.

This clone has a single count. The chain links TRBV20-1 to TRBJ2-5; D remains unclear. The germline V gene encodes CDR1 DFQATT and CDR2 SNEGSKA (reference sequence). V was shortened by 3 bases and J by 7 bases, with 6 bases between the two germline ends. This CDR3 contains 10 residues. The CDR3 is CSARSGTQYF. As DNA, the CDR3 is TGCAGTGCTAGGAGTGGGACCCAGTACTTC.

The chain combines TRBV4-1 with TRBJ1-1; the D gene is possibly TRBD1 (5 bases). The CDR3 length is 15 residues. Looked up from germline, CDR1 is MGHRA and CDR2 is YSYEKL. Trimming took off 6 bases at V and 0 bases at J, with 14 bases between the two ends. The CDR3 protein is CASSLRGSLNTEAFF. CDR3 coding DNA: TGCGCCAGCAGTCTGAGGGGATCTTTGAACACTGAAGCTTTCTTT.